A selection of T cell receptor beta chains follows, all from one sample in a study of immune cell composition in non-small cell lung cancer. The table came from immunoSEQ multiplex PCR; TCRdb's copy has only in-frame clones and leaves some out. The sample includes more than 3,000 clones, 60% to 75% seen only once; the top ten take more than 4.5%. Input material: non-adjacent lung tissue. These receptors originate from a human donor with non-small cell lung cancer. Each CDR3 is given with its conserved first and last residue. The D gene is left open where the match is weak. Clone size appears in some rows only: once, few, many, or a class for an expanded clone.

J,D,size,V,CDR3,DNA
TRBJ2-1,TRBD2,-,TRBV2,CASSPTSGSINEQFF,TGTGCCAGCAGCCCGACTAGCGGGAGTATAAATGAGCAGTTCTTC
TRBJ2-3,TRBD2,-,TRBV5-1,CASSLGLAGGSTDTQYF,TGCGCCAGCAGCTTGGGCCTAGCGGGAGGGAGCACAGATACGCAGTATTTT
TRBJ2-3,TRBD2,-,TRBV7-9,CASSLARGRGDTQYF,TGTGCCAGCAGCTTAGCGAGAGGGAGGGGAGATACGCAGTATTTT
TRBJ2-7,-,-,TRBV19,CASSTAGRQGSYEQYF,TGTGCCAGTAGTACCGCCGGGAGACAGGGAAGCTACGAGCAGTACTTC
TRBJ2-7,-,-,TRBV20-1,CSAKTGYEQYF,TGCAGTGCCAAGACAGGCTACGAGCAGTACTTC
TRBJ2-7,TRBD1,-,TRBV9,CASSTSGQAYEQYF,TGTGCCAGCAGCACGTCCGGACAGGCCTACGAGCAGTACTTC
TRBJ2-5,TRBD2,-,TRBV5-4,CASSSRTSGRAMETQYF,TGTGCCAGCAGCTCACGGACTAGCGGGAGGGCCATGGAGACCCAGTACTTC
TRBJ1-1,-,-,TRBV4-3,CASSLQSTITEAFF,TGCGCCAGCAGCTTACAGAGCACCATCACTGAAGCTTTCTTT
TRBJ2-3,TRBD2,once,TRBV6-4,CASSESGGADTQYF,TGTGCCAGCAGTGAGAGCGGGGGGGCAGATACGCAGTATTTT
TRBJ2-1,TRBD2,few,TRBV4-1,CASSQDSGSAYNEQFF,TGCGCCAGCAGCCAGGATAGCGGGAGCGCCTACAATGAGCAGTTCTTC
TRBJ2-2,TRBD2,-,TRBV5-1,CASSIQGAGGPKTGELFF,TGCGCCAGCAGCATCCAGGGAGCGGGGGGCCCTAAAACCGGGGAGCTGTTTTTT
TRBJ1-5,TRBD1,-,TRBV6-1,CASIRLQGDGQPQHF,TGTGCCAGCATTCGTCTTCAGGGGGATGGTCAGCCCCAGCATTTT
TRBJ2-7,TRBD2,-,TRBV27,CATGPETSPWEQYF,TGTGCCACCGGGCCGGAGACTAGCCCTTGGGAGCAGTACTTC
TRBJ2-7,-,few,TRBV6-5,CASRARGSLYEQYF,TGTGCCAGCAGAGCCAGGGGCTCCCTCTACGAGCAGTACTTC
TRBJ2-5,-,-,TRBV6-1,CASSKVGGVQETQYF,TGTGCCAGCAGCAAGGTCGGAGGGGTCCAAGAGACCCAGTACTTC
TRBJ2-2,TRBD2,-,TRBV11-3,CASSLVSGDNTGELFF,TGTGCCAGCAGCTTAGTCAGCGGGGACAACACCGGGGAGCTGTTTTTT
TRBJ2-7,-,-,TRBV27,CASSLGPAYEQYF,TGTGCCAGCAGTTTAGGGCCTGCCTACGAGCAGTACTTC
TRBJ1-1,-,few,TRBV2,CASSARTEAFF,TGTGCCAGCAGTGCTCGTACTGAAGCTTTCTTT
TRBJ2-1,TRBD2,few,TRBV10-1,CASSPRRTSGGELFF,TGCGCCAGCAGCCCACGGAGGACTAGCGGGGGGGAATTGTTCTTC
TRBJ2-3,TRBD2,-,TRBV9,CASGTSGGVDTQYF,TGTGCCAGCGGAACTAGCGGGGGGGTGGATACGCAGTATTTT
TRBJ1-1,-,once,TRBV16,CASSQRGLGTEAFF,TGTGCCAGCAGCCAAAGAGGGCTGGGCACTGAAGCTTTCTTT
TRBJ1-2,-,-,TRBV7-9,CASSQVGGNGYTF,TGTGCCAGCAGCCAAGTAGGAGGGAACGGCTACACCTTC
TRBJ1-2,TRBD1,large,TRBV5-8,CASSYDRAPNYGYTF,TGTGCCAGCAGCTATGACAGGGCCCCTAACTATGGCTACACCTTC
TRBJ2-1,-,-,TRBV30,CAWSRGQNSYNEQFF,TGTGCCTGGAGTCGCGGACAGAACTCCTACAATGAGCAGTTCTTC
TRBJ2-1,TRBD2,-,TRBV7-7,CASSFERGSFNEQFF,TGTGCTAGCAGCTTCGAGCGGGGGTCCTTCAATGAGCAGTTCTTC
TRBJ2-3,-,-,TRBV7-2,CASSPYPGIDYAQYF,TGTGCCAGCAGCCCCTATCCCGGGATAGATTACGCGCAGTATTTT
TRBJ2-1,TRBD2,once,TRBV27,CASSSYQREGNEQFF,TGTGCCAGCAGTTCCTACCAGCGGGAGGGGAATGAGCAGTTCTTC
TRBJ2-7,-,-,TRBV12-2,CASRFPWTGTYEQYF,TGTGCAAGTCGCTTCCCCTGGACAGGGACCTACGAGCAGTACTTC
TRBJ2-2,TRBD1,-,TRBV19,CASRTGGPNTGELFF,TGTGCCAGCAGGACAGGGGGCCCGAACACCGGGGAGCTGTTTTTT
TRBJ2-7,-,-,TRBV28,CASSLLGSFYEQYF,TGTGCCAGCAGTTTATTGGGGAGCTTCTACGAGCAGTACTTC
TRBJ1-2,-,few,TRBV18,CASSRRGEDGYTF,TGTGCCAGCTCACGTAGGGGCGAGGATGGCTACACCTTC
TRBJ1-5,-,-,TRBV2,CASSPQQGYIKPQHF,TGTGCCAGCAGTCCTCAGCAGGGTTACATCAAGCCCCAGCATTTT
TRBJ1-1,-,-,TRBV29-1,CSVGQSQARSTEAFF,TGCAGCGTGGGGCAGTCACAGGCGAGAAGCACTGAAGCTTTCTTT
TRBJ2-6,-,-,TRBV13,CASSDSRLGANVLTF,TGTGCCAGCAGCGACTCGAGACTCGGGGCCAACGTCCTGACTTTC
TRBJ1-1,TRBD1,-,TRBV6-5,CASSYYRGILNTEAFF,TGTGCCAGCAGTTACTACAGGGGGATACTCAACACTGAAGCTTTCTTT
TRBJ2-5,-,few,TRBV2,CASSYQETQYF,TGTGCCAGCAGCTACCAAGAGACCCAGTACTTC
TRBJ1-4,-,few,TRBV18,CASSPRAGGDEKLFF,TGTGCCAGCTCACCACGGGCCGGGGGGGATGAAAAACTGTTTTTT
TRBJ1-5,TRBD1,-,TRBV6-1,CASSDADRGQRNQPQHF,TGTGCCAGCAGTGACGCGGACAGGGGGCAAAGGAATCAGCCCCAGCATTTT
TRBJ2-2,TRBD2,-,TRBV7-2,CASSLDAGGYISNTGELFF,TGTGCCAGCAGCTTAGACGCGGGGGGTTACATTTCGAACACCGGGGAGCTGTTTTTT
TRBJ2-3,TRBD2,few,TRBV2,CASRASGRTDTQYF,TGTGCCAGCAGAGCTAGCGGTCGCACAGATACGCAGTATTTT
TRBJ2-7,-,-,TRBV27,CASSLMGASYEQYF,TGTGCCAGCAGTTTAATGGGGGCGTCCTACGAGCAGTACTTC
TRBJ1-4,-,-,TRBV4-1,CASSQMTAGEEKLFF,TGCGCCAGCAGCCAAATGACCGCTGGAGAGGAAAAACTGTTTTTT
TRBJ1-1,TRBD1,medium-sized,TRBV28,CATIPPGQMNTEAFF,TGTGCCACCATACCCCCGGGACAGATGAACACTGAAGCTTTCTTT
TRBJ1-2,TRBD1,few,TRBV2,CASSEGDSQNYGYTF,TGTGCCAGCAGTGAAGGGGACAGCCAAAACTATGGCTACACCTTC
TRBJ2-7,-,-,TRBV28,CASSFPDRAYEQYF,TGTGCCAGCAGTTTCCCCGACAGAGCCTACGAGCAGTACTTC
TRBJ2-1,-,-,TRBV5-1,CASSPDGPQLTGYNEQFF,TGCGCCAGCAGCCCGGACGGACCTCAGTTGACAGGATACAATGAGCAGTTCTTC